This T cell receptor (beta chain) was captured in a study of cytomegalovirus exposure and HLA in healthy donors (dated by TCRdb to about 2017). As for the study more broadly: An earlier analysis of some 600 of the donors reported 276 Gb of sequence data and 117 million unique TCR beta sequences obtained from about 170 million T cells. Around 330 gigabases of sequencing data and approximately 91 million unique TCR sequences made up an early release that covered fewer than 650 HLA-typed donors. Among the roughly 370 genotyped donors, 75% to 90% belonged to the genetic ancestry cluster associated with self-reported Caucasian donors. The aim of the study was to test whether cataloging public T cell receptors could identify signatures of past pathogen exposure. The T cell repertoires of about 700 subjects were profiled by immunosequencing and related to cytomegalovirus serostatus. Besides the first cohort of approximately 670 subjects, a separate validation cohort made up of 120 different subjects was used. The study combined high-throughput TCR immunosequencing, statistical association of individual TCRs with disease status, and machine learning to predict cytomegalovirus infection status. In a later analysis, previously published TCR beta repertoires from 666 donors were re-analyzed and high-resolution HLA genotyping was added so that TCR occurrence patterns could be studied. The later analysis used no new phenotypic data to find candidate immune exposures, relying instead on TCR beta sequences and their occurrence across donors. To decide whether each TCR beta V gene segment behaved as functional or pseudogenic, an earlier analysis of some 600 of the donors relied on high-throughput TCR beta sequencing. Donor age, sex, ethnicity and CMV serostatus were compiled alongside the repertoire data. A later genetic analysis took genome-wide SNP genotypes for 398 of the 666 donors and used that subset as a discovery cohort. Every discovery cohort repertoire had been produced on one sequencing platform. Class I and class II HLA loci were covered by the typing at four-digit resolution. The number of typed donors differed by locus: roughly 620-630 for A, B, C, DRB1 and DQB1; some 500 for DQA1; some 590 for DPA1; and some 450 for DPB1. Because of strong linkage in the cohort, roughly five DR-DQ haplotypes were treated as single units for association and clustering. Among about 400 genotyped donors of the cohort, an average of roughly 230,000 unique TCR beta nucleotide sequences was sequenced per donor, of which about 18% were non-productive. What the authors observed across the whole study: Because counts were too low, roughly 18 rarely observed V segments, including chromosome 9 orphons, were left out of the earlier analysis of 587 of the donors. In both the original and validation cohorts, the classifier was reported to diagnose cytomegalovirus status with high specificity and sensitivity. The study gave a list of about 160 TCR beta chains associated with cytomegalovirus. An association between a missense DCLRE1C variant and V-gene and J-gene trimming of TCR beta chains was found in a later genetic analysis and replicated in an independent cohort. An earlier analysis of several hundred of the donors showed that most TCR beta V segments appeared in productive rearrangements either about 90% or about 30% of the time, which broadly matched IMGT annotations. Because the 87-base-pair reads could not distinguish some IMGT-functional V segments, including TRBV6-2 and TRBV6-3, those segments were excluded. Most TCR sequences were seen in very few donors, while some public TCRs were found in many individuals. The authors suggested that the approach could potentially be generalized to other disease states and immunological phenotypes. A later analysis found that HLA-associated TCR beta chains were more clonally expanded and had lower generation probabilities than equally common non-associated chains. For the cohort, immune exposure information was limited to CMV serostatus. When HLA alleles, especially DR and DQ, strongly co-occurred, attributing TCR associations to individual alleles was difficult. Correlated functional status among segregating V segments might reflect linkage disequilibrium, but an unknown experimental factor could not be ruled out. A later analysis found that TCR association rates varied across HLA loci, with DRB1 alleles showing the most associated TCRs and HLA-C alleles the fewest. A further reported finding was that TCR beta sequences accurately predicted the HLA-A and HLA-B alleles for most subjects in the first cohort. Because some donors lacked HLA typing at each locus, the association tests relied only on the typed subset. In a later analysis, several top co-occurrence clusters were reported to appear linked to parvovirus B19, influenza, CMV and Epstein-Barr virus. The presence/absence analyses assumed that sequencing depth was roughly uniform across donors, and that assumption may not be true. A group of highly shared sequence variants was considered likely to be a technical artifact of the sequencing pipeline. At a false discovery rate of 0.05, a later analysis linked 16,951 TCR beta sequences to specific HLA alleles. This cohort had only TCR beta chains sequenced, and the lack of alpha or paired-chain data limited which features could be detected. In a later genetic analysis, fewer N-insertions in productive TCRs were reported among donors in an Asian-associated ancestry cluster than the roughly 700-donor mean. In vitro tests confirmed that a few of the cytomegalovirus-associated TCR beta chains recognize cytomegalovirus antigens. Most CMV-associated TCR beta chains appeared to be HLA-restricted in a later analysis, and the HLA associations seemed to be driven largely by CMV exposure.

Receptors were amplified or captured by the immunoSEQ multiplex PCR assay. A mixture of 60 forward primers for TCR Vbeta segments and 13 reverse primers for TCR Jbeta segments was used in the multiplex PCR. The CDR3 region of rearranged TCR beta genes was amplified from genomic DNA by a multiplex PCR assay. Amplified TCR beta libraries were sequenced as 87-base-pair reads on the Illumina HiSeq System. The original methods were these. A later analysis tallied 75 million to 85 million unique TCR beta chains across the approximately 670 repertoires, and some 10 million of those chains were shared by two or more donors. Raw reads were error-corrected and collapsed into unique sequences with a nearest-neighbor algorithm that merged closely related sequences to remove PCR and sequencing errors. Alignment of CDR3 sequences to IMGT reference sequences was used to assign V, D and J gene segments. For a sequence to be retained, a match of at least six nucleotides was required to both a V gene segment and a J gene segment. A rearrangement was called productive if the CDR3 had no stop codons and remained in frame with V and J, and every other rearrangement was called non-productive. Following IMGT convention, CDR3 was defined as the stretch from the second conserved V-encoded cysteine up to the conserved J-encoded phenylalanine. Sequences without an unambiguous match to a single V gene segment were excluded from the earlier analysis of approximately 600 of the donors. An earlier analysis of a few hundred of the donors classified V segments as functional when productive rearrangements were above 56.7% and as segregating when the standard deviation between donors was above 5%. A statistical classification framework was developed to diagnose cytomegalovirus status using the catalog of TCR beta chain sequences. A later analysis assigned V and J genes by comparing TCR nucleotide sequences with IMGT/GENE-DB human TR gene sequences. A later analysis assigned CDR3 sequences and most-parsimonious VDJ recombination scenarios with the TCRdist pipeline. A later analysis defined each TCR beta chain by its CDR3 amino acid sequence plus V-gene family, and excluded reads lacking a unique V-gene family. To address suspected cross-contamination and a sequencing artifact, a later analysis removed several hundred highly shared, low-generation-probability nucleotide sequences. For each public chain, a later analysis derived a clonal expansion index from normalized ranks of inferred template counts within each repertoire. A later analysis computed generation probabilities with a VDJ recombination model fitted to out-of-frame rearrangements, and checked the results against IGoR. In a later analysis, TCR-TCR, TCR-HLA and TCR-CMV co-occurrence was scored with hypergeometric tests, and a repertoire-size bias correction was applied to TCR pairs. In a later analysis, false discovery rates were estimated by permuting HLA or CMV assignments 20 times. A later analysis grouped co-occurring TCRs with DBSCAN, adding TCRdist sequence similarity when clustering within HLA-allele-positive subsets. Co-occurrence clustering excluded repertoires with fewer than 30,000 or more than 120,000 public chains, plus five with anomalous nucleotide sharing. As stored in TCRdb, this immuneACCESS dataset retains in-frame rearrangements with V and J assigned. A fraction of the clones does not appear; measured against another copy, unresolved V genes explain less than half of the discrepancy, and the remainder lacks a known reason. That table gives V, J and clone size, and the DNA gave D and trimming. The sample table lists around 170,000 clones, approximately 84% of them with a count of one. The ten largest clonotypes hold roughly 3% of the sample.

CDR1 MNHEY and CDR2 SVGAGI were looked up in the germline V gene. The CDR3 measures 12 amino acids from cysteine to phenylalanine. Of the read, only the CDR3 DNA is kept; its 36 bases are in frame from base 1. Remarks on this clone: It has no known antigen specificity. Qualities for individual bases were not recorded, and no much larger clone is one base off.

The cohort comprised fewer than 700 healthy bone marrow donors. At the time of sampling, every cohort member was nominally healthy, though immune exposures that went unrecorded were likely present. The donor tested CMV seropositive, placing the donor among the approximately 290 seropositive members of the cohort. A peripheral blood sample was provided by each donor, and peripheral blood mononuclear cells were used for TCR beta sequencing. Genomic DNA extraction from the blood cell samples was performed with the Qiagen DNeasy Blood Extraction Kit. The sample was PBMCs. The source is a woman between 50 and 59 years old in good health and CMV-seropositive. The rearranged chain carries TRBV6-5 and TRBJ2-5, with 7 junctional bases fitting TRBD1. Near its end, the DNA agrees better with TRBJ2-7, so the J call may be wrong. The CDR3 protein sequence reads: CASSRGQYEQYF. The DNA reads as follows: TGTGCCAGCAGTAGGGGGCAGTACGAGCAGTACTTC.